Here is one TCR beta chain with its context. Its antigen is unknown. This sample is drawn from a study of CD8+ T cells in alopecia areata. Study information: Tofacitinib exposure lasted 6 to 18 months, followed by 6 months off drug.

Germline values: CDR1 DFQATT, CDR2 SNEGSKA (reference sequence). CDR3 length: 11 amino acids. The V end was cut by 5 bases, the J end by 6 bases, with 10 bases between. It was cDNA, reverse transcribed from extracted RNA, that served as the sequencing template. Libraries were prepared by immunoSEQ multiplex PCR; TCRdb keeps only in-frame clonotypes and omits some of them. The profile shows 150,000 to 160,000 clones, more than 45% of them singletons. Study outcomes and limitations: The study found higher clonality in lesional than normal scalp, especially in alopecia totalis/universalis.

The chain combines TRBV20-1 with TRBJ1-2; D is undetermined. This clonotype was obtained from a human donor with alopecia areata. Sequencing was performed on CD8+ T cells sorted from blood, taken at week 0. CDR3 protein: CSAPIGDGYTF. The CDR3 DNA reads TGCAGTGCTCCAATCGGGGATGGCTACACCTTC.